A single sample is the source of the 26 T cell receptor beta chains below, sequenced in a study of blood T cell repertoires in COVID-19. The protocol was immunoSEQ multiplex PCR, while the TCRdb copy is restricted to in-frame clones and leaves out a portion. The sample carries approximately 80,000 clones, almost 85% recorded once. Sequencing was done on a sample of peripheral blood. The receptor set was obtained from a man in his fifties or sixties with COVID-19, enrolled during active disease.

CDR3 DNA sequence: TGTGCCAGCAGATCGGGACAGGGTGGAAATGAGCAGTTCTTC. Translated, it gives CASRSGQGGNEQFF. The chain recombines TRBV7-9 with TRBJ2-1; 9 bases map to TRBD1. This CDR3 is 14 amino acids long. V trimming: 6 bases; J trimming: 7 bases; junction bases outside the gene matches: 7. Germline lookup yields CDR1 SEHNR and CDR2 FQNEAQ (reference sequence).

The CDR3 region is CASSEGQGRYGYTF. The CDR3 coding sequence is TGTGCCAGCAGTGAAGGGCAGGGGCGTTATGGCTACACCTTC. The rearrangement joins TRBV6-4 to TRBJ1-2; perhaps TRBD1 as D (6 bases). Germline CDR1 is MRHNA and CDR2 is SNTAGT. V dropped 3 bases and J dropped 5 bases, with 13 bases sitting between them. The CDR3 extends over 14 amino acids.

The chain carries TRBV23-1 and TRBJ1-1; D is perhaps TRBD1 (5 bases). TRBV23-1 is an open reading frame, and its role is uncertain. The CDR3 has 17 residues. V lost 0 bases and J lost 2, with 16 bases in between. The CDR3 region is CASSQSPPGELNTEAFF. DNA for the CDR3: TGCGCCAGCAGTCAATCGCCCCCGGGGGAGCTTAACACTGAAGCTTTCTTT.

The chain is built from TRBV6-1 and TRBJ2-7; TRBD1 matches 9 bases. V trimming: 3 bases; J trimming: 6 bases; junction bases outside the gene matches: 15. The CDR3 is 17 amino acids. In germline, CDR1 is MNHNS, CDR2 SASEGT. CDR3 in amino acids: CASSEAFRGQGVGEQYF. The CDR3 coding sequence is TGTGCCAGCAGTGAGGCGTTTCGGGGACAGGGAGTAGGCGAGCAGTACTTC.

The chain uses TRBV20-1 and TRBJ2-1; unclear D gene. The V and J ends lost 3 bases and 4 bases respectively, with 10 bases between them. The CDR3 has 13 residues. CDR1 is DFQATT, CDR2 SNEGSKA, per germline (reference sequence). The CDR3: CSASSPTYNEQFF. Here the CDR3 DNA reads TGCAGTGCTAGTAGCCCTACTTACAATGAGCAGTTCTTC.

This chain joins TRBV24-1 and TRBJ1-2, with D hard to call. V was cut by 4 bases and J by 2 bases, with 10 bases left in between. Germline CDR1 reads KGHDR; CDR2 reads SFDVKD. The CDR3 is 14 residues long. CDR3 DNA: TGTGCCACCAGTGACCAAGACAAAAACTATGGCTACACCTTC. It codes for CATSDQDKNYGYTF.

The CDR3 bases are TGTGCCAGCACCTCGCGGACCCGGACAGGGAACACTGAAGCTTTCTTT. Amino acids: CASTSRTRTGNTEAFF. The chain combines TRBV28 with TRBJ1-1, with 7 bases aligning to TRBD1. CDR1 MDHEN and CDR2 SYDVKM come from the germline V gene. The CDR3 contains 16 residues. The trim removed 7 bases at V and 1 base at J, leaving 12 bases unmatched.

V and J are TRBV7-9 and TRBJ1-2; D is uncertain. The V gene lost 3 bases and the J gene lost 4 bases, with 12 bases spanning the gap. There are 14 residues in the CDR3. The V gene's germline CDR1 is SEHNR and CDR2 FQNEAQ (reference sequence). CDR3 nucleotides: TGTGCCAGCAGCTTCGGCAGGCCTGGCTATGGCTACACCTTC. It codes for CASSFGRPGYGYTF.

This chain connects TRBV6-2 or TRBV6-3 to TRBJ2-2, with 9 bases fitting TRBD2. The ends lost 6 bases at V and 5 bases at J; junction bases unmatched: 10. Germline V gene data show CDR1 as MNHEY and CDR2 as SVGEGT. CDR3 length: 16 amino acids. The DNA for the CDR3 is TGTGCCAGCAGCCCCCCCAGCGGGAGGTGGACCGGGGAGCTGTTTTTT. Protein product: CASSPPSGRWTGELFF.

The chain joins TRBV7-2 to TRBJ2-7; D ambiguous. Germline lookup yields CDR1 SGHTA and CDR2 FQGNSA. The V gene lost 5 bases and the J gene lost 3 bases, with 8 bases spanning the gap. The CDR3 runs 12 residues. The CDR3 loop reads CASSPFSYEQYF. The CDR3 nucleotides are TGTGCCAGCAGCCCCTTCAGCTACGAGCAGTACTTC.

J is TRBJ2-2 and V is TRBV24-1, with D possibly TRBD1 on 5 matching bases. Trimming pared 5 bases from V and 6 bases from J, leaving 6 bases between. This CDR3 is built from 12 residues. Germline V gene lookup returns CDR1 KGHDR and CDR2 SFDVKD. CDR3 amino acids: CATSVGPGELFF. In DNA, the CDR3 is TGTGCCACCAGTGTGGGGCCCGGGGAGCTGTTTTTT.

In this sample, this clone turned up once. The chain combines TRBV6-1 with TRBJ2-1, with D perhaps matching TRBD2 (10 bases). Trimming stripped 2 bases from V and 9 bases from J, with 41 bases between. Germline V gives CDR1 MNHNS, CDR2 SASEGT. This CDR3 has 23 residues. Written as DNA, the CDR3 is TGTGCCAGCAGTGAATCATACCGGGACAGGGATGGGTATCTAGCGGGAGAAATTCGTGAGCAGTTCTTC. Its protein product is CASSESYRDRDGYLAGEIREQFF.

V and J are TRBV19 and TRBJ2-5; the match to TRBD2 covers 10 bases. The length of the CDR3 is 19 residues. Trimming cost V 5 bases and J 4 bases; bases outside gene matches: 19. Germline V gives CDR1 LNHDA, CDR2 SQIVND (reference sequence). The CDR3 sequence is CASSPPPGASGSLVETQYF. Here the CDR3 DNA reads TGTGCCAGTAGTCCCCCCCCCGGAGCTAGCGGGAGTCTGGTAGAGACCCAGTACTTC.

This sequence joins TRBV5-1 and TRBJ2-2, with D possibly being TRBD1 (5 bases). The CDR3 totals 15 residues. Between the trimmed V and J ends, which lost 0 bases and 3 bases, there was a span of 9 bases. The germline V gene has CDR1 SGHRS and CDR2 YFSETQ. The CDR3 region is CASSLVAQDTGELFF. The CDR3 region has the DNA TGCGCCAGCAGCTTGGTGGCACAGGACACCGGGGAGCTGTTTTTT.

V and J are TRBV6-5 and TRBJ2-7; a weak D match, TRBD1 (6 bases). Germline V gene lookup returns CDR1 MNHEY and CDR2 SVGAGI. CDR3 length: 14 residues. Trimming stripped 5 bases from V and 2 bases from J, with 13 bases between. The CDR3 coding sequence is TGTGCCAGCAGTCCCCTCCGACAGGCCTACGAGCAGTACTTC. Translated: CASSPLRQAYEQYF.

The chain combines TRBV6-4 with TRBJ2-2; possible D gene TRBD1, 5 bases. Per the germline V gene, CDR1 is MRHNA and CDR2 is SNTAGT. The CDR3 has 13 amino acids. V was clipped by 4 bases and J by 2 bases, with 5 bases between them. CDR3 bases: TGTGCCAGCAGTGGGACAAACACCGGGGAGCTGTTTTTT. Translated: CASSGTNTGELFF.

The chain is built from TRBV28 and TRBJ2-7; 8 positions agree with TRBD1. Germline V gene data show CDR1 as MDHEN and CDR2 as SYDVKM. Trimming at V came to 5 bases and at J to 6 bases, leaving 9 bases not matched to a gene. This CDR3 spans 14 amino acids. The CDR3 sequence is CASSLGQGKGEQYF. Here the CDR3 DNA reads TGTGCCAGCAGTCTCGGACAGGGTAAAGGCGAGCAGTACTTC.

The rearrangement links TRBV4-3 to TRBJ2-1; D is undetermined. The V gene's germline CDR1 is LGHNA and CDR2 YSLEER. Trimming pared 0 bases from V and 0 bases from J, leaving 9 bases between. CDR3 length equals 16 residues. DNA for the CDR3: TGCGCCAGCAGCCAAGAACACAGACACTCCTACAATGAGCAGTTCTTC. Its protein product is CASSQEHRHSYNEQFF.

This clone turned up a few times. The chain has TRBV28 and TRBJ1-1; no definite D call. The germline CDR1 and CDR2 sequences are MDHEN and SYDVKM. Trimming cost V 3 bases and J 6 bases, with 14 bases left between them. The CDR3 spans 14 residues. The chain's CDR3 is CASSLRGGFAEAFF. CDR3 sequence (DNA): TGTGCCAGCAGTTTGCGGGGAGGTTTCGCTGAAGCTTTCTTT.

The gene calls are TRBV30 and TRBJ1-2; TRBD1 might be the D (6 bases). The CDR3 spans 12 residues. V was pared by 2 bases and J by 8 bases, with 12 bases between. In germline, CDR1 is GTSNPN, CDR2 SVGIG (reference sequence). The CDR3 spells CAWSHRVRGYTF. The CDR3 nucleotides read TGTGCCTGGAGTCACAGGGTGAGAGGCTACACCTTC.

The chain joins TRBV7-2 to TRBJ1-5; TRBD1 aligns across 8 bases. Germline trimming cut 5 bases from V and 5 bases from J; bases unmatched to any gene: 2. The CDR3 extends over 13 amino acids. Germline CDR1 SGHTA, CDR2 FQGNSA. The CDR3 here is CASSETGDQPQHF. CDR3 DNA sequence: TGTGCCAGCAGCGAGACAGGGGATCAGCCCCAGCATTTT.

The chain uses TRBV29-1 and TRBJ2-4; D call uncertain. The germline V gene has CDR1 SQVTM and CDR2 ANQGSEA. The V end was cut by 3 bases, the J end by 1 base, with 4 bases between. The CDR3 is made up of 12 amino acids. DNA for the CDR3: TGCAGCGTTGATTCGGCCAAAAACATTCAGTACTTC. It translates to CSVDSAKNIQYF.

The V call is TRBV7-2, the J call TRBJ1-6, with D perhaps matching TRBD1 (6 bases). V was clipped by 5 bases and J by 0 bases, with 14 bases between them. Germline assignment: CDR1 SGHTA and CDR2 FQGNSA. The CDR3 sequence is 17 residues long. CDR3 sequence: CASSARPDSSYNSPLHF. The CDR3 bases are TGTGCCAGCAGCGCTCGACCGGACAGCTCCTATAATTCACCCCTCCACTTT.

This clone turned up a few times. The chain uses TRBV2 and TRBJ2-1; TRBD2 agrees at 12 bases. CDR1 and CDR2 from the germline V gene are SNHLY and FYNNEI. Losses at the gene ends were 3 bases for V and 4 bases for J; bases not matched to a gene: 1. This CDR3 has 15 amino acids. CDR3 DNA sequence: TGTGCCAGCAGTGAGCTAGCGGGAGGGTACAATGAGCAGTTCTTC. This gives the protein CASSELAGGYNEQFF.

The chain has TRBV12-3 or TRBV12-4 and TRBJ1-5, with D possibly being TRBD1 (5 bases). Trimming left V 4 bases short and J 5 bases short, with 9 bases between. The CDR3 loop spans 13 amino acids. The DNA for the CDR3 is TGTGCCAGCAGTTGGTTAGGGGATCAGCCCCAGCATTTT. Its protein is CASSWLGDQPQHF.

This chain links TRBV24-1 with TRBJ1-1; D gene unclear. This CDR3 spans 13 amino acids. Looked up from germline, CDR1 is KGHDR and CDR2 is SFDVKD. The V and J ends lost 3 bases and 1 base respectively, with 5 bases between them. The CDR3 DNA reads as TGTGCCACCAGTGATCGACAGAACACTGAAGCTTTCTTT. Translation gives CATSDRQNTEAFF.